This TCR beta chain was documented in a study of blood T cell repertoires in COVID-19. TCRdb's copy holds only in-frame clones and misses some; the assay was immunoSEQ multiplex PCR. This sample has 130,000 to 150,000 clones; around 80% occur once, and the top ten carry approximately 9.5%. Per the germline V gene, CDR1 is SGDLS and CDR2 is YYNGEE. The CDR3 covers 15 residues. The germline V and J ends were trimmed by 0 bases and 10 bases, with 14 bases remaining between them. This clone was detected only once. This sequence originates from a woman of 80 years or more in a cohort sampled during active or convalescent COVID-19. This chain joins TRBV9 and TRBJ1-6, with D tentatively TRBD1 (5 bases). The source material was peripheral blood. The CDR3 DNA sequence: TGTGCCAGCAGCGTAGTTGGGGCTGCCAACTCACCCCTCCACTTT. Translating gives CASSVVGAANSPLHF.